The 6 T cell receptor beta chains below come from one sample, sequenced in a study of shared clonotypes between healthy human individuals. The assay was immunoSEQ multiplex PCR, and TCRdb's table has in-frame clones only and misses some. This sample yields about 2,500,000 clones, of which just over 90% are seen a single time; roughly 0.13% belongs to the top ten. The source material was naive CD4+ T cells sorted from blood. Subset in this sample: CD45RA+ positively selected. These receptor sequences come from a man aged 18 to 29 in good health.

The CDR3: CASSVEVGGMINEKLFF. CDR3 nucleotide sequence: TGCGCCAGCAGTGTCGAGGTAGGAGGGATGATCAATGAAAAACTGTTTTTT. The chain joins TRBV5-1 to TRBJ1-4; D is uncertain. This CDR3 is built from 17 residues. Trimming took off 5 bases at V and 5 bases at J, with 22 bases between the two ends. From germline, CDR1 is SGHRS and CDR2 YFSETQ.

The chain uses TRBV11-2 and TRBJ1-5; perhaps TRBD1 as D (5 bases). V gave up 0 bases and J gave up 0 bases, with 6 bases separating them. This CDR3 contains 15 residues. The germline CDR1 and CDR2 sequences are SGHAT and FQNNGV. CDR3 in amino acids: CASSLEGVSNQPQHF. CDR3 DNA: TGTGCCAGCAGCTTAGAGGGGGTTAGCAATCAGCCCCAGCATTTT.

On this clone: Compared with germline, one end of the junction differs, possibly owing to a read error. This chain links TRBV10-3 with TRBJ2-1, with TRBD2 matching 16 bases. The CDR3 consists of 16 residues. Germline V lookup: CDR1 ENHRY, CDR2 SYGVKD. As DNA, the CDR3 is TGTGCCATCAGTGAGTCCGGGACTAGCGGGGGGGCCCCCGTCCTCTTC. Translating it yields CAISESGTSGGAPVLF.

The chain joins TRBV11-2 to TRBJ1-6, with D perhaps matching TRBD1 (5 bases). The CDR3 loop spans 13 amino acids. The germline CDR1 and CDR2 sequences are SGHAT and FQNNGV. Trimming left V 3 bases short and J 11 bases short, with 11 bases between. The CDR3 region is CASSLGVGAPLHF. DNA of the CDR3: TGTGCCAGCAGCTTGGGGGTCGGGGCACCCCTCCACTTT.

The chain couples TRBV7-2 to TRBJ2-1; 16 nucleotides match TRBD2. J gave up 15 bases and V 4 bases, and 6 bases lay outside the gene matches. The CDR3 consists of 14 residues. Germline V lookup: CDR1 SGHTA, CDR2 FQGNSA. This CDR3 is CASSSGLAGGRLFF. Written as DNA, the CDR3 is TGTGCCAGCAGCTCGGGACTAGCGGGAGGGCGACTGTTCTTC.

V usage is TRBV5-4 and J usage is TRBJ1-2; D may be TRBD1 (5 bases). V shed 2 bases and J shed 2 bases, with 13 bases lying between them. From germline, CDR1 is SGHNT and CDR2 YYREEE (reference sequence). CDR3 length: 15 residues. This CDR3 reads CASSFTGGENYGYTF. CDR3 bases: TGTGCCAGCAGCTTCACCGGGGGGGAAAACTATGGCTACACCTTC.